These 31 T cell receptor beta chains share one sample of origin, sequenced in a study of blood T cell repertoires in COVID-19. Using immunoSEQ multiplex PCR, the repertoire was profiled, and TCRdb retains in-frame clones only, with some absent. This repertoire shows over 200,000 clones, about 88% found once; its top ten account for approximately 0.69%. The sample comprised peripheral blood. These receptors all stem from a man between 35 and 55 years old with acute or convalescent COVID-19.

The J gene is TRBJ2-7, the V gene TRBV2; D might be TRBD2 (5 bases). This CDR3 is 12 amino acids long. Germline V gene sequence: CDR1 SNHLY, CDR2 FYNNEI. V lost 8 bases and J 5 bases, leaving 13 bases between the germline ends. The CDR3 DNA is TGTGCCAGCTCCCTAGAGGGAGACGAGCAGTACTTC. It codes for CASSLEGDEQYF.

This rearrangement joins TRBV5-4 to TRBJ1-2; D remains unclear. The V end was cut by 2 bases, the J end by 3 bases, with 11 bases between. Per germline, CDR1 SGHNT and CDR2 YYREEE (reference sequence). This CDR3 is built from 14 residues. In DNA, the CDR3 is TGTGCCAGCAGCTTCAACCCGGTGGACTATGGCTACACCTTC. Its protein is CASSFNPVDYGYTF.

The chain carries TRBV5-1 and TRBJ2-7; D not resolved. Germline V CDR1 and CDR2: SGHRS, YFSETQ. The CDR3 runs 12 residues. V lost 4 bases to trimming and J lost 2 bases, with 7 bases between them. The CDR3 region has the DNA TGCGCCAGCAGCCCCGACACCTACGAGCAGTACTTC. It encodes CASSPDTYEQYF.

The chain uses TRBV5-1 and TRBJ1-4; perhaps TRBD1 as D (6 bases). V lost 3 bases to trimming and J lost 3 bases, with 12 bases between them. The germline V gene encodes CDR1 SGHRS and CDR2 YFSETQ. The CDR3 runs to 15 residues. The CDR3 loop reads CASSSRGWANEKLFF. In nucleotides, the CDR3 is TGCGCCAGCAGCTCCAGGGGATGGGCTAATGAAAAACTGTTTTTT.

This chain links TRBV30 with TRBJ1-2; the D is unclear. The germline CDR1 and CDR2 sequences are GTSNPN and SVGIG (reference sequence). The CDR3 has 11 residues. V was trimmed by 5 bases and J by 9 bases, leaving 13 bases between them. The CDR3 DNA reads as TGTGCCTGGGACGGAGGGTACAGCTACACCTTC. Translation: CAWDGGYSYTF.

The chain joins TRBV28 to TRBJ2-1, with TRBD2 matching 9 bases. The CDR3 loop spans 15 amino acids. The trim removed 6 bases at V and 8 bases at J, leaving 11 bases unmatched. Per germline, CDR1 MDHEN and CDR2 SYDVKM. The CDR3 region has the DNA TGTGCCAGCAGCCTTGTAGCGGGAGCAGGGTATGAGCAGTTCTTC. Translation: CASSLVAGAGYEQFF.

The rearrangement links TRBV27 to TRBJ1-1; D gene ambiguous. The CDR3 contains 15 residues. Germline assignment: CDR1 MNHEY and CDR2 SMNVEV (reference sequence). V dropped 3 bases and J dropped 1 base, with 12 bases sitting between them. CDR3 in amino acids: CASSLLGLSNTEAFF. The DNA of the CDR3 is TGTGCCAGCAGTTTGCTTGGACTTTCGAACACTGAAGCTTTCTTT.

The chain recombines TRBV18 with TRBJ2-7; 7 positions agree with TRBD1. Unmatched junction bases numbered 4, after V lost 4 bases and J lost 1 base. In germline, CDR1 is KGHSH, CDR2 LQKENI. CDR3 length equals 14 residues. The CDR3 loop reads CASSLDRASYEQYF. CDR3 in DNA: TGTGCCAGCTCACTCGACAGGGCGTCCTACGAGCAGTACTTC. Supplemented by reference TRBV18 and TRBJ2-7, the full variable domain reads NAGVMQNPRHLVRRRGQEARLRCSPMKGHSHVYWYRQLPEEGLKFMVYLQKENIIDESGMPKERFSAEFPKEGPSILRIQQVVRGDSAAYFCASSLDRASYEQYFGPGTRLTVT.

The V gene is TRBV6-5, the J gene TRBJ1-1; possibly TRBD1 for D (6 bases). Trimming took 4 bases from V and 1 from J, leaving 16 bases between them. The CDR3 has 16 amino acids. The germline V gene encodes CDR1 MNHEY and CDR2 SVGAGI. CDR3 sequence: CASSSFSPGANTEAFF. For the CDR3, the DNA is TGTGCCAGCAGTTCCTTCTCTCCAGGGGCGAACACTGAAGCTTTCTTT.

V is TRBV5-6 and J is TRBJ1-6, with TRBD1 matching over 7 bases. The length of the CDR3 is 14 residues. With V trimmed by 4 bases and J by 10 bases, 8 bases remained unmatched. CDR1 SGHDT and CDR2 YYEEEE come from the germline V gene. CDR3 coding DNA: TGTGCCAGCAGCCCTAGGGACAGCTACTCACCCCTCCACTTT. Translated, it gives CASSPRDSYSPLHF.

V gene TRBV18 combines with J gene TRBJ1-2; D is unclear. CDR1 is KGHSH, CDR2 LQKENI, per germline. The V and J ends lost 2 bases and 2 bases respectively, with 15 bases between them. This CDR3 is 16 amino acids long. This CDR3 reads CASSPSVSQTNYGYTF. The DNA for the CDR3 is TGTGCCAGCTCACCATCGGTATCACAGACCAACTATGGCTACACCTTC. The variable domain in full, with the rest retrieved from reference TRBV18 and TRBJ1-2, is NAGVMQNPRHLVRRRGQEARLRCSPMKGHSHVYWYRQLPEEGLKFMVYLQKENIIDESGMPKERFSAEFPKEGPSILRIQQVVRGDSAAYFCASSPSVSQTNYGYTFGSGTRLTVV.

The chain joins TRBV11-1 to TRBJ2-2; TRBD1 aligns across 8 bases. The germline CDR1 and CDR2 sequences are SGHAT and FQDESV (reference sequence). V gave up 4 bases and J gave up 4 bases; unmatched junction bases: 8. The CDR3 is made up of 16 amino acids. The CDR3 protein is CASSYPRGRVTGELFF. The CDR3 coding sequence is TGTGCCAGCAGCTACCCCAGGGGGCGGGTCACCGGGGAGCTGTTTTTT.

This clone has just one count. The genes are TRBV3-1 (or the pseudogene TRBV3-2) and TRBJ2-6, with D possibly being TRBD2 (6 bases). V lost 5 bases and J lost 4, with 18 bases in between. CDR1 is LGHDT, CDR2 YNNKEL, per germline (reference sequence). The CDR3 totals 17 residues. CDR3 protein: CASSLRTGVVGANVLTF. Written as DNA, the CDR3 is TGTGCCAGCAGCTTGAGGACGGGGGTAGTCGGGGCCAACGTCCTGACTTTC.

Ten or more counts support this clone. The chain combines TRBV28 with TRBJ2-3, with 12 positions matching TRBD2. V lost 2 bases, J lost 5 bases, and 8 bases stayed unmatched. Germline lookup yields CDR1 MDHEN and CDR2 SYDVKM. CDR3 size: 17 residues. The CDR3 reads CASSLGLAGGYGDTQYF. CDR3 DNA: TGTGCCAGCAGTTTAGGTCTAGCGGGAGGGTACGGAGATACGCAGTATTTT.

V usage is TRBV19 and J usage is TRBJ2-7, with D perhaps matching TRBD1 (6 bases). The CDR3 runs 14 residues. V was pared by 4 bases and J by 5 bases, with 15 bases between. The germline CDR1 and CDR2 sequences are LNHDA and SQIVND (reference sequence). The CDR3 sequence is CASSTPGAGHEQYF. CDR3 bases: TGTGCCAGTAGTACCCCAGGGGCGGGCCACGAGCAGTACTTC.

V gene TRBV12-3 or TRBV12-4 combines with J gene TRBJ1-6; D gene ambiguous. The CDR3 runs to 13 residues. The V end was cut by 3 bases, the J end by 9 bases, with 9 bases between. CDR3 DNA sequence: TGTGCCAGCAGTTTGCGTCGGGTTTCACCCCTCCACTTT. It translates to CASSLRRVSPLHF.

A single count supports this clone. The rearrangement links TRBV12-3 or TRBV12-4 to TRBJ1-2; D gene uncertain. There are 12 residues in the CDR3. V gave up 7 bases and J gave up 5 bases, with 11 bases separating them. The CDR3 DNA reads as TGTGCCAGCACCCCGGCGGGGTATGGCTACACCTTC. The encoded protein is CASTPAGYGYTF.

The chain uses TRBV7-7 and TRBJ2-2; D may be TRBD2 (6 bases). V lost 6 bases to trimming and J lost 9 bases, with 29 bases between them. Germline CDR1 and CDR2: SSHAT and FNYEAQ (reference sequence). The CDR3 has 18 amino acids. In nucleotides, the CDR3 is TGTGCCAGCAGTTTCGGGGGTGGCTCTCCGGGTGGGAACCGGGAGCTGTTTTTT. Translated, it gives CASSFGGGSPGGNRELFF.

The rearrangement links TRBV3-1 (or the pseudogene TRBV3-2) to TRBJ2-3; D is perhaps TRBD1 (6 bases). Trimming cost V 4 bases and J 1 base, with 9 bases left between them. The CDR3 sequence is 14 residues long. Per germline, CDR1 LGHDT and CDR2 YNNKEL (reference sequence). The CDR3 region is CASSPRQGTDTQYF. DNA of the CDR3: TGTGCCAGCAGCCCCCGACAGGGCACAGATACGCAGTATTTT.

Turning to this clone: This may be a read error, as it is one base from a much larger clone. The chain is built from TRBV12-3 or TRBV12-4 and TRBJ1-2, with 7 nucleotides matching TRBD1. This CDR3 spans 13 amino acids. Trimming removed 6 bases from V and 3 bases from J; junction bases left unmatched: 4. In DNA form, the CDR3 reads TGTGCCAGCAGGACCGGGACAGACTATGGCTACACCTTC. Its translation is CASRTGTDYGYTF.

The chain couples TRBV16 to TRBJ2-4; D may be TRBD2 (6 bases). This CDR3 comprises 15 residues. V dropped 2 bases and J dropped 5 bases, with 13 bases sitting between them. Per the germline V gene, CDR1 is KGHSY and CDR2 is FQNENV. CDR3 region: CASSQSDGSQNIQYF. The CDR3 coding sequence is TGTGCCAGCAGCCAAAGCGACGGGAGTCAAAACATTCAGTACTTC.

This chain joins TRBV27 and TRBJ2-7; the match to TRBD2 covers 7 bases. The CDR3 runs to 15 residues. Germline V gene sequence: CDR1 MNHEY, CDR2 SMNVEV (reference sequence). V shed 1 base, J shed 2 bases, and the junction held 5 bases outside the gene matches. CDR3 residues: CASSLFRTRAYEQYF. DNA of the CDR3: TGTGCCAGCAGTTTATTTAGGACTAGGGCCTACGAGCAGTACTTC.

The rearrangement links TRBV5-1 to TRBJ2-3; 14 bases line up with TRBD2. The germline gives CDR1 SGHRS, CDR2 YFSETQ. CDR3 length: 20 residues. The ends lost 4 bases at V and 4 bases at J; junction bases unmatched: 17. The CDR3 DNA follows: TGCGCCAGCAGCCTGTCAGGGACTAGCGGGAGTATGGCCGTGGCAGATACGCAGTATTTT. Its translation: CASSLSGTSGSMAVADTQYF. Combining the CDR3 with reference TRBV5-1 and TRBJ2-3 gives the whole variable domain KAGVTQTPRYLIKTRGQQVTLSCSPISGHRSVSWYQQTPGQGLQFLFEYFSETQRNKGNFPGRFSGRQFSNSRSEMNVSTLELGDSALYLCASSLSGTSGSMAVADTQYFGPGTRLTVL.

The chain links TRBV28 to TRBJ2-1, with 9 bases matching TRBD2. The V gene's germline CDR1 is MDHEN and CDR2 SYDVKM. Trimming cost V 11 bases and J 6 bases; bases outside gene matches: 11. This CDR3 region has 14 residues. Here the CDR3 reads CAARQAGGRNEQFF. The CDR3 nucleotides are TGTGCCGCTCGGCAGGCGGGAGGGCGCAATGAGCAGTTCTTC.

V and J are TRBV27 and TRBJ1-2; TRBD1 agrees at 7 bases. Germline V gene sequence: CDR1 MNHEY, CDR2 SMNVEV (reference sequence). The CDR3 contains 19 residues. Trimming at V came to 5 bases and at J to 7 bases, leaving 25 bases not matched to a gene. For the CDR3, the DNA is TGTGCCAGCAGTACTCGGCCAGGGGACAGAGAGTCCGACCTACGTGGCTACACCTTC. It is translated as CASSTRPGDRESDLRGYTF.

CDR3 sequence reads: CASSEFGSGNNSPLHF. The DNA of the CDR3 is TGTGCCAGCAGTGAATTTGGGTCAGGGAATAATTCACCCCTCCACTTT. The genes are TRBV2 and TRBJ1-6; tentatively, D is TRBD1 (5 bases). CDR1 SNHLY and CDR2 FYNNEI come from the germline V gene. There are 16 residues in the CDR3. The germline V and J ends were trimmed by 2 bases and 5 bases, with 13 bases remaining between them.

The rearrangement uses TRBV7-2 and TRBJ1-1, with 7 bases fitting TRBD1. V gave up 7 bases and J gave up 4 bases; unmatched junction bases: 12. Germline V gene data show CDR1 as SGHTA and CDR2 as FQGNSA. CDR3 length: 15 residues. In DNA, the CDR3 is TGTGCCAGCAAACTGGGCGGCAGGGGGAGCACTGAAGCTTTCTTT. Amino acids: CASKLGGRGSTEAFF.

V gene TRBV9 combines with J gene TRBJ2-1; 11 nucleotides agree with TRBD2. J lost 15 bases, V lost 4 bases, and 18 bases had no gene match. The germline CDR1 and CDR2 sequences are SGDLS and YYNGEE. The CDR3 is 16 residues long. Written as DNA, the CDR3 is TGTGCCAGCAGCCCCGGGGGAACTAGCGGGAGTCGGTTGCGGTTCTTC. Its translation: CASSPGGTSGSRLRFF.

This chain links TRBV29-1 with TRBJ1-5, with a possible D match to TRBD1 (6 bases). The germline V and J ends were trimmed by 6 bases and 6 bases, with 21 bases remaining between them. The germline gives CDR1 SQVTM, CDR2 ANQGSEA. The CDR3 length is 15 residues. CDR3 amino acids: CSVLVDSTGLQPQHF. The DNA of the CDR3 is TGCAGCGTACTCGTGGACAGTACGGGGCTTCAGCCCCAGCATTTT.

The chain uses TRBV27 and TRBJ2-2; possibly TRBD2 for D (6 bases). The ends were cut back, 5 bases at V and 4 bases at J, with 17 bases in the middle. The CDR3 is made up of 16 amino acids. Looked up from germline, CDR1 is MNHEY and CDR2 is SMNVEV (reference sequence). Here the CDR3 DNA reads TGTGCCAGCAGTGCGCGGGGAGGAGTGGGCACCGGGGAGCTGTTTTTT. Protein sequence: CASSARGGVGTGELFF.

This chain connects TRBV20-1 to TRBJ1-2; D call uncertain. Germline lookup yields CDR1 DFQATT and CDR2 SNEGSKA (reference sequence). This CDR3 region has 10 residues. V lost 3 bases and J 4 bases, leaving 3 bases between the germline ends. CDR3 in amino acids: CSASLYGYTF. CDR3 coding DNA: TGCAGTGCTAGCCTCTATGGCTACACCTTC.